This T cell receptor beta chain stems from a study of a mutant IDH1 vaccine in newly diagnosed glioma. Study observations and caveats: Vaccination elicited immune responses in roughly 93% of patients.

The repertoire was sequenced with immunoSEQ multiplex PCR; TCRdb's copy has only in-frame clones and lacks some. The sample holds approximately 60,000 clones, approximately 79% seen once. With respect to this clone: As yet, its antigen is unknown.

Trimming took 3 bases from V and 1 from J; bases not matched to a gene: 1. Per the germline V gene, CDR1 is SQVTM and CDR2 is ANQGSEA. This CDR3 contains 15 residues. Indicated time point: week 5, during vaccination. The study gave 300 ug of mutant IDH1 20-mer peptide per vaccine dose, with topical imiquimod. Here the sequenced sample was PBMCs, taken from a glioma patient whose treatment included an IDH1 peptide vaccine. V is TRBV29-1 and J is TRBJ2-1; TRBD2 aligns across 12 bases. The sequence was collected from a woman younger than 35 with glioma. Some clones in this sample may be carry-over from other donors' samples. The CDR3 DNA is TGCAGCGTTGAGGGACTAGCGGGTTCCTACAATGAGCAGTTCTTC. It specifies CSVEGLAGSYNEQFF.